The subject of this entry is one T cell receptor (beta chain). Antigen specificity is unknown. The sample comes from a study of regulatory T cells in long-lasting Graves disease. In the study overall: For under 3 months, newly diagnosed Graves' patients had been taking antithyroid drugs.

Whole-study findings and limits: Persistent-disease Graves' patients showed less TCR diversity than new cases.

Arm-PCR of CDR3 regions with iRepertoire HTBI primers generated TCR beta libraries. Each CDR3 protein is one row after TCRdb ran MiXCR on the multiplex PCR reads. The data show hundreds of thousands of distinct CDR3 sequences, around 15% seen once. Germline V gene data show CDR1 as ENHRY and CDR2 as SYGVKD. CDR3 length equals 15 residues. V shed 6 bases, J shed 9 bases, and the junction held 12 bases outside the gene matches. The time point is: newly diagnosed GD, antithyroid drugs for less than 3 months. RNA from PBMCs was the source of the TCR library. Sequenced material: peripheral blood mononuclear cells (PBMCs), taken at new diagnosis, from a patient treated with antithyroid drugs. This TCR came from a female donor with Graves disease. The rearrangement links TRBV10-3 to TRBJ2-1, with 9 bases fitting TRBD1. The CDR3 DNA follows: TGTGCCATCAGCCAAACCGGGACAGGGTCTCCTGAGCAGTTCTTC. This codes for CAISQTGTGSPEQFF.